This TCR beta chain was recorded in a study of blood T cell repertoires in COVID-19 (dated by TCRdb to between 2020 and 2021). Looking at the study overall: Collaborator samples came from the United States, Italy and Spain and covered acute and convalescent phases of COVID-19. Sample metadata almost always included a de-identified subject ID, COVID-19 status, age in years and sex. The samples were drawn from two sources: the first 160 participants of the ongoing ImmuneRACE study, and 1,200 or so subjects contributed by 6 global collaborators. Subjects who had been exposed to COVID-19, were actively infected with it, or had recovered from it provided the deeply sampled blood TCRbeta repertoires that made up the dataset. Where available, HLA class I and class II types were obtained from metadata supplied by the sample provider rather than from assay-based typing. The material from the prospective study consisted of cDNA or gDNA derived from T cells, B-cell-depleted T cells, or PBMCs. The repertoires were made available in a free public database intended to serve as a resource for research on the immune response to SARS-CoV-2.

What the work shows at the level of the full study, not this receptor alone: The quantity of clinical and demographic metadata differed by source and by participant and was supplied without curation.

TCRbeta CDR3 regions were amplified from genomic DNA using the immunoSEQ Assay, a bias-controlled multiplex PCR. As for the original processing: Within the assay, amplification of reference gene primers was used to estimate how many nucleated cells each sample contained. To quantify the absolute abundance of each unique TCRbeta CDR3 rearrangement, sequence reads were collapsed and filtered. For each sample, productive Simpson clonality was calculated as the square root of Simpson's diversity index over productive rearrangements. Entries here come from immuneACCESS through TCRdb and include only in-frame sequences with V and J called. Some clones fail to appear in such tables; in the studies checked, an unresolved V gene covers under half of the shortfall, and the cause of the remainder is unknown. For V, J and clone size, that table is used; D and trimming come from the DNA. This sample comprises fewer than 350,000 clones, roughly 90% of them detected only once. Clones ranked in the top ten supply about 1.7% of the sample.

This clone was picked up a small number of times. The antigen it binds to is not known. Per-base qualities were not stored, and no clone one base away is much larger. Participants in the prospective study were aged about 18 to 90 years, lived in 24 United States geographic areas, and enrolled through a virtual design. Cohort assignment in the prospective study relied on participant-reported clinical history from a screening survey and a study questionnaire. In the prospective study, mobile phlebotomists collected whole blood, serum and a nasopharyngeal or oropharyngeal swab from each participant. Participants in the prospective study had the option to provide additional blood draws and questionnaires over an approximately 2-month period. Before DNA extraction, blood samples from the prospective study were shipped at room temperature or frozen. According to the germline V gene, CDR1 reads SGHRS and CDR2 reads YFSETQ. Reading from cysteine to phenylalanine, the CDR3 counts 14 amino acids. The DNA shown is the 42-base CDR3, in frame from base 1. V is reduced by 4 bases and J by 2 bases, leaving a spacing of 13 bases between them.

The sequence derives from a woman aged 18-29 years with acute COVID-19. Sample: PBMCs or T cells enriched from blood (not recorded which). Rearrangement joined TRBV5-1 to TRBJ2-7; tentative D gene TRBD2, with 5 bases matching. The DNA is as follows: TGCGCCAGCAGCCCGGGGAGCGCACCCTACGAGCAGTACTTC. This codes for CASSPGSAPYEQYF.